This TCR beta chain comes out of a study of Tregs in tolerant kidney transplant recipients. Overall study: CD4+CD25+CD127- cells came from approximately three-day belatacept mixed lymphocyte reactions, some with 5-day graft donor restimulation. Sorting used antibodies to exclude donor cells.

The protocol was immunoSEQ multiplex PCR, while the TCRdb copy is restricted to in-frame clones and leaves out a portion. This table has about 44,000 clones, nearly 97% appearing once. V gave up 0 bases and J gave up 11 bases, with 13 bases separating them. The V gene's germline CDR1 is MNHEY and CDR2 SMNVEV (reference sequence). The CDR3 length is 13 residues. As to this clone: Antigen specificity is unknown.

The clonotype was recovered from a human donor in good health. V gene TRBV27 combines with J gene TRBJ1-1; D uncertain. The sequenced sample consisted of Tregs from blood cultured with allogeneic cells. The CDR3 reads CASSLSRLTGAFF. DNA of the CDR3: TGTGCCAGCAGTTTATCGCGGCTGACTGGGGCTTTCTTT.